The 5 T cell receptor beta chains in this list originate from one sample, sequenced in a study of shared clonotypes between healthy human individuals (dated by TCRdb to the early 2020s). The protocol used for the library was the immunoSEQ multiplex PCR assay. As stored in TCRdb, this immuneACCESS dataset retains in-frame rearrangements with V and J assigned. A fraction of the clones does not appear; measured against another copy, unresolved V genes explain less than half of the discrepancy, and the remainder lacks a known reason. The sample table lists fewer than 1.6 million clones, around 98.5% of them with a count of one. The top ten constitute 0.36% of the sample. The sample taken for sequencing was naive CD4+ T cells sorted from blood. The cell subset or site label here, explained by the study, means: CD45RA+ positively selected. The origin of the receptors is a man younger than 45 in good health.

The CDR3 coding sequence is TGTGCCAGCAGTTTGACAGGGGTAGATACGCAGTATTTT. Translating it yields CASSLTGVDTQYF. The V and J genes are TRBV27 and TRBJ2-3; 8 positions match TRBD1. This CDR3 has 13 amino acids. J lost 5 bases, V lost 3 bases, and 1 base had no gene match. Per the germline V gene, CDR1 is MNHEY and CDR2 is SMNVEV (reference sequence).

The chain combines TRBV6-5 with TRBJ2-7, with D possibly being TRBD1 (5 bases). Germline V gives CDR1 MNHEY, CDR2 SVGAGI. Trimming removed 0 bases from V and 3 bases from J, with 9 bases in between. The CDR3 consists of 14 residues. Written as DNA, the CDR3 is TGTGCCAGCAGTTACTCGGCTCAGGGCTACGAGCAGTACTTC. Its protein product is CASSYSAQGYEQYF.

The V gene is TRBV7-2, the J gene TRBJ1-5; D is unresolved. V lost 5 bases and J lost 7, with 12 bases in between. Germline V gene sequence: CDR1 SGHTA, CDR2 FQGNSA. The CDR3 totals 13 residues. CDR3 sequence (DNA): TGTGCCAGCAGCGAACGCAGTGGGCAGCCCCAGCATTTT. Protein product: CASSERSGQPQHF.

Concerning this clone: The same CDR3 is also encoded by other DNA sequences in this sample. The chain recombines TRBV9 with TRBJ2-3; D is tentatively TRBD1 or TRBD2 (5 bases each). V lost 0 bases, J lost 0 bases, and 8 bases lay in between. The CDR3 is 15 amino acids. Germline loops: CDR1 SGDLS, CDR2 YYNGEE. The CDR3 region has the DNA TGTGCCAGCAGCGTAGAGTGGGGGAGCACAGATACGCAGTATTTT. Its translation is CASSVEWGSTDTQYF.

A single count supports this clone. V is TRBV6-1 and J is TRBJ2-1; the D is unclear. The CDR3 extends over 16 amino acids. Per germline, CDR1 MNHNS and CDR2 SASEGT. V lost 1 base and J 2 bases, leaving 12 bases between the germline ends. In DNA form, the CDR3 reads TGTGCCAGCAGTGAAGTTGGCGTTCTCCCCTACAATGAGCAGTTCTTC. Translation gives CASSEVGVLPYNEQFF.